This TCR beta chain appears in the sequencing data of a study of blood T cell repertoires in COVID-19. Across the study: Acute and convalescent COVID-19 samples came from the United States, Italy and Spain. PBMCs, B-cell-depleted T cells, or T cells were the source of the cDNA or gDNA that made up the material.

Germline lookup yields CDR1 GTSNPN and CDR2 SVGIG (reference sequence). The CDR3 runs to 12 residues. Trimming removed 2 bases from V and 5 bases from J, with 9 bases in between. Original processing notes: Researchers report that nucleated cell counts were estimated from reference gene primer amplification. Profiling relied on immunoSEQ multiplex PCR, and the TCRdb table lists in-frame clones only, not all of them. The DNA was the basis for D and trimming; V, J and clone size are from that table. The table includes approximately 130,000 clones, roughly nine tenths detected once. This rearrangement joins TRBV30 to TRBJ2-5; D possibly corresponds to TRBD1 (6 bases). What was sequenced was peripheral blood. The TCR originated in a man between 65 and 79 years old with active or convalescent COVID-19. The CDR3: CAWSPQGETQYF. The CDR3 bases are TGTGCCTGGAGTCCCCAGGGGGAGACCCAGTACTTC.